These T cell receptor beta chains were read from a single sample in a study of blood T cell repertoires in COVID-19. Profiled with immunoSEQ multiplex PCR; TCRdb holds only in-frame clones, not every one. This repertoire shows a few hundred thousand clones, roughly 84% found once; its top ten account for more than 1%. Input material: PBMCs or T cells enriched from blood (not recorded which). These receptors originate from a woman in her 30s who had recovered from COVID-19. Each CDR3 is given with its conserved first and last residue. D genes are given only for firm matches. A row's size may be missing; if present it is once, few, many or a size class.

d_gene,abundance,j_gene,v_gene,CDR3nt,CDR3aa
TRBD1,-,TRBJ1-5,TRBV11-2,TGTGCCAGCAGCCGGGGACAGAGGAATCAGCCCCAGCATTTT,CASSRGQRNQPQHF
-,-,TRBJ1-2,TRBV3-1/TRBV3-2,TGTGCCAGCAGCCAAGATTTGGGGCTCTATGGCTACACCTTC,CASSQDLGLYGYTF
TRBD1,-,TRBJ2-3,TRBV19,TGTGCCAGTAGTATAGCAGGGGGCAAGACAGATACGCAGTATTTT,CASSIAGGKTDTQYF
TRBD2,-,TRBJ2-3,TRBV5-1,TGCGCCAGCAGCTTGGTCCCTATGAGCGGGGGGCTGAACACAGATACGCAGTATTTT,CASSLVPMSGGLNTDTQYF
TRBD1,-,TRBJ2-2,TRBV19,TGTGCCAGTAACCCTCTGGGACAGGCAGCCGGGGAGCTGTTTTTT,CASNPLGQAAGELFF
TRBD1,-,TRBJ2-3,TRBV7-8,TGTGCCAGCAGCTTAGCCGGGACAGAGCAGTATTTT,CASSLAGTEQYF
TRBD1,once,TRBJ1-1,TRBV6-5,TGTGCCAGCAGCCCGGGACAGAAAAGTACTGAAGCTTTCTTT,CASSPGQKSTEAFF
-,-,TRBJ2-5,TRBV11-2,TGTGCCAGCAGCGCTCCCCAGGGGACGCCTGGGACCCAGTACTTC,CASSAPQGTPGTQYF
-,-,TRBJ2-3,TRBV20-1,TGCAGTGCTAGTATTGTTGGCACACCAGATACGCAGTATTTT,CSASIVGTPDTQYF
-,-,TRBJ1-3,TRBV10-1,TGCGCCAGCAGTGAGTCGCGGCACTCTGGAAACACCATATATTTT,CASSESRHSGNTIYF
TRBD1,-,TRBJ1-1,TRBV25-1,TGTGCCAGCAGCCGGTTGCAGGGGGCTGAAGCTTTCTTT,CASSRLQGAEAFF
-,few,TRBJ2-3,TRBV2,TGTGCCAGCAGCGGAGGGCTTAGCACAGATACGCAGTATTTT,CASSGGLSTDTQYF
-,-,TRBJ1-1,TRBV2,TGTGCCAGCAGTGAACAGGGACTAGCGAACACTGAAGCTTTCTTT,CASSEQGLANTEAFF
-,few,TRBJ1-6,TRBV19,TGTGCCAGTAGACAAGGGCAGGGAAGAACCTATAATTCACCCCTCCACTTT,CASRQGQGRTYNSPLHF
-,-,TRBJ1-5,TRBV27,TGTGCCAGCAGTCGTAGGACAGAGACAAATAGCAATCAGCCCCAGCATTTT,CASSRRTETNSNQPQHF
TRBD1,-,TRBJ1-6,TRBV2,TGTGCCAGCAGGGTACAGGGGCCCGCAAGGGGATCACCCCTCCACTTT,CASRVQGPARGSPLHF
-,-,TRBJ1-4,TRBV6-5,TGTGCCAGCCAGAAGGGGCGAGGGGGTGAAAAACTGTTTTTT,CASQKGRGGEKLFF
TRBD1,once,TRBJ2-3,TRBV24-1,TGTGCCACCAGTGATTCCGGGACAGGGGATGCAGATACGCAGTATTTT,CATSDSGTGDADTQYF
TRBD2,-,TRBJ2-7,TRBV24-1,TGTGCCACCGGGGGCGGGGGGGACCCAGCTACGCCCTCCTACGAGCAGTACTTC,CATGGGGDPATPSYEQYF
-,-,TRBJ1-2,TRBV2,TGTGCCAGCAGTGAACGTACGGGTGCCTATGGCTACACCTTC,CASSERTGAYGYTF
-,-,TRBJ1-3,TRBV12-3/TRBV12-4,TGTGCCAGCAGTTTAAGAGACACCATATATTTT,CASSLRDTIYF
TRBD2,-,TRBJ2-4,TRBV5-1,TGCGCCAGCAGCTCCATGGGGGGGGAGAATTACCCCAAAAACATTCAGTACTTC,CASSSMGGENYPKNIQYF
TRBD2,-,TRBJ2-2,TRBV5-4,TGTGCCAGCAGTACTAGCGGGCGGGTCACCGGGGAGCTGTTTTTT,CASSTSGRVTGELFF
TRBD1,-,TRBJ1-4,TRBV5-1,TGCGCCAGCAGCTACGGACAGGGAAAGGTTGAAAAACTGTTTTTT,CASSYGQGKVEKLFF
TRBD1,-,TRBJ1-2,TRBV3-1/TRBV3-2,TGTGCCAGCAGCCTTGGGACAGGCGTAGCTAACTATGGCTACACCTTC,CASSLGTGVANYGYTF
-,-,TRBJ1-1,TRBV20-1,TGCAGTGCTAGTTTCGGGCGGGGCACTGAAGCTTTCTTT,CSASFGRGTEAFF